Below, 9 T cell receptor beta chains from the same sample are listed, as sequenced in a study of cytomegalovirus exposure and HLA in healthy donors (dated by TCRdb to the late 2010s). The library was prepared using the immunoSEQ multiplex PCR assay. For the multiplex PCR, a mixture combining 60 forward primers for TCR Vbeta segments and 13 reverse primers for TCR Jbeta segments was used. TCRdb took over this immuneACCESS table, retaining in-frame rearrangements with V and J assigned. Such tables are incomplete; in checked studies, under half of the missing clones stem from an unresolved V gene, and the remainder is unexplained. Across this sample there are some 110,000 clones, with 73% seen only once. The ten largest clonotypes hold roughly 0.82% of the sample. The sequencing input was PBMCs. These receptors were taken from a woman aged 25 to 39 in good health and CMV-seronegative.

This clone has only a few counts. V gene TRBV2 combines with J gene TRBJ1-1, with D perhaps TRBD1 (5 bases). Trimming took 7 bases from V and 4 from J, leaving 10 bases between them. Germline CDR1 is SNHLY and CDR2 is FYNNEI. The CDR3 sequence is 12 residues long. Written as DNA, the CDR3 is TGTGCCAGCACAGGGTCGGGCACTGAAGCTTTCTTT. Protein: CASTGSGTEAFF.

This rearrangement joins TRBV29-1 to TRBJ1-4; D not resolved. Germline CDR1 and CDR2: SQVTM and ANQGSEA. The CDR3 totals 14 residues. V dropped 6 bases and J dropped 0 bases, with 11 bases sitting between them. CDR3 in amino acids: CSVGTDATNEKLFF. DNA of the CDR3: TGCAGCGTCGGCACAGACGCAACTAATGAAAAACTGTTTTTT.

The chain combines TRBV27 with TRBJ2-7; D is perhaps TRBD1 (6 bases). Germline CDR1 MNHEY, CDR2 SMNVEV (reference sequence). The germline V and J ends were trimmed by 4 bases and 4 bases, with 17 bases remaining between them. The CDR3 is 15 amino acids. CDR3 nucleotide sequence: TGTGCCAGCAGTTACAATACAGGGTTGCTTTACGAGCAGTACTTC. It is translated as CASSYNTGLLYEQYF.

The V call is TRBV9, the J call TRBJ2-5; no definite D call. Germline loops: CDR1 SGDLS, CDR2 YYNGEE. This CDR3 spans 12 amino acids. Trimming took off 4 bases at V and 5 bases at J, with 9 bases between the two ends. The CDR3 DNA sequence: TGTGCCAGCAGCACAGTTGAGGAGACCCAGTACTTC. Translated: CASSTVEETQYF. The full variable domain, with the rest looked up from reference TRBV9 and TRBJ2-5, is DSGVTQTPKHLITATGQRVTLRCSPRSGDLSVYWYQQSLDQGLQFLIQYYNGEERAKGNILERFSAQQFPDLHSELNLSSLELGDSALYFCASSTVEETQYFGPGTRLLVL.

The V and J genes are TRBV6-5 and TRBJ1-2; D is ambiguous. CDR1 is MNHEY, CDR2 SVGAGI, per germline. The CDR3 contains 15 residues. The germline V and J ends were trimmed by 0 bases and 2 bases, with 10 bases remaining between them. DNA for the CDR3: TGTGCCAGCAGTTACTCGATGGGAGTCAACTATGGCTACACCTTC. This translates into CASSYSMGVNYGYTF.

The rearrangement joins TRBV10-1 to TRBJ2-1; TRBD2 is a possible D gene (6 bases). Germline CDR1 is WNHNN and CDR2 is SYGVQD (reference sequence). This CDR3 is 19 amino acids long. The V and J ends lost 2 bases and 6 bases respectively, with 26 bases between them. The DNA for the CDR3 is TGCGCCAGCAGTGAGAGTCAAGGGTTTAGCGGAGAGCTGGGCAATGAGCAGTTCTTC. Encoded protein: CASSESQGFSGELGNEQFF.

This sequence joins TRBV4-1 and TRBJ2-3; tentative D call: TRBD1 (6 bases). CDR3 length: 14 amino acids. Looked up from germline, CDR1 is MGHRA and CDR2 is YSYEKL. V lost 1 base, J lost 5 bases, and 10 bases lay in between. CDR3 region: CASSQGLTGDTQYF. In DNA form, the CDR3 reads TGCGCCAGCAGCCAAGGCCTGACAGGAGATACGCAGTATTTT.

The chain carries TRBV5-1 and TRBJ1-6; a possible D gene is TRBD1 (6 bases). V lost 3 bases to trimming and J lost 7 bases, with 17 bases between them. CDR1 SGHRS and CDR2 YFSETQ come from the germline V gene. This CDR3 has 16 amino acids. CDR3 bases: TGCGCCAGCAGCTGGATGCCCCCGGACAGCAATTCACCCCTCCACTTT. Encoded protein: CASSWMPPDSNSPLHF.

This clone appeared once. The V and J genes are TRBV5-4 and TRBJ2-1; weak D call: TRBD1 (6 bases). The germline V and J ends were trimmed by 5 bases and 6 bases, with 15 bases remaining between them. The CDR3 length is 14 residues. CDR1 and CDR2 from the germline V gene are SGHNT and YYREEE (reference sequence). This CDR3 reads CASSLQGDVNEQFF. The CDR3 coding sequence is TGTGCCAGCAGTTTACAGGGTGATGTCAATGAGCAGTTCTTC.